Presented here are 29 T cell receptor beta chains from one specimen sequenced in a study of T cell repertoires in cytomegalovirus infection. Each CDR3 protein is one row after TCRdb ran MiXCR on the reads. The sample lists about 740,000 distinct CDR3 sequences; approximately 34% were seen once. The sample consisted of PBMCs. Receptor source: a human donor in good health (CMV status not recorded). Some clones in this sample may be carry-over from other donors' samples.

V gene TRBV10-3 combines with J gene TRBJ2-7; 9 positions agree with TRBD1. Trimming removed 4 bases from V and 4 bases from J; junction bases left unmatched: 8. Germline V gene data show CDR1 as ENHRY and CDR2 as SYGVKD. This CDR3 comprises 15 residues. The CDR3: CAISAGQGRLYEQYF. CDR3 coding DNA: TGTGCCATCAGTGCCGGACAGGGGAGACTGTACGAGCAGTACTTC.

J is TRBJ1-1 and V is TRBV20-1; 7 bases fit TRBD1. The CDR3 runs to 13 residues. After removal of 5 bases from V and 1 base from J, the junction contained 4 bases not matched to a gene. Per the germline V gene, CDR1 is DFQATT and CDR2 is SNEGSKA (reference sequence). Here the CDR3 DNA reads TGCAGTGCTGGAGGGGGCAGGAACACTGAAGCTTTCTTT. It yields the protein CSAGGGRNTEAFF.

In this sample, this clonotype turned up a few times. The CDR3 protein is CASSLYHTGSEAFF. In nucleotides, the CDR3 is TGTGCCAGCAGTTTATACCATACAGGTAGTGAAGCTTTCTTT. The chain has TRBV28 and TRBJ1-1, with a weak D call TRBD1 (5 bases). Trimming took off 1 base at V and 7 bases at J, with 13 bases between the two ends. The CDR3 runs 14 residues. Germline CDR1 MDHEN, CDR2 SYDVKM.

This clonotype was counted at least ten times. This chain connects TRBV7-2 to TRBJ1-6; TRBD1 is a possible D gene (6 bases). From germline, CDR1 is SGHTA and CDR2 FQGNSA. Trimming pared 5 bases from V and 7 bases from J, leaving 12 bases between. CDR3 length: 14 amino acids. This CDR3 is CASSKGTGNSPLHF. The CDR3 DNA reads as TGTGCCAGCAGCAAGGGCACAGGGAATTCACCCCTCCACTTT.

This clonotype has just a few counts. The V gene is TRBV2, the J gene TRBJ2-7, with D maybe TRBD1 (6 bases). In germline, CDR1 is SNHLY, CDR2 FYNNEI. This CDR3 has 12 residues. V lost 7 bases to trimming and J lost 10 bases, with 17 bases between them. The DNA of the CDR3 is TGTGCCAGCACCGCAACAAGACAGGCCCAGTACTTC. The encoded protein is CASTATRQAQYF.

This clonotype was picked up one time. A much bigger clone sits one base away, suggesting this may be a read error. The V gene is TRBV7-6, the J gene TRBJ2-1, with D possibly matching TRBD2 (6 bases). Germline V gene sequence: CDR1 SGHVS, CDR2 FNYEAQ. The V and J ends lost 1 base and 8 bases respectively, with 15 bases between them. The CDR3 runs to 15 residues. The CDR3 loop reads CASSLGGGLNDEQFF. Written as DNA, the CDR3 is TGTGCCAGCAGCTTAGGCGGAGGGCTTAACGATGAGCAGTTCTTC.

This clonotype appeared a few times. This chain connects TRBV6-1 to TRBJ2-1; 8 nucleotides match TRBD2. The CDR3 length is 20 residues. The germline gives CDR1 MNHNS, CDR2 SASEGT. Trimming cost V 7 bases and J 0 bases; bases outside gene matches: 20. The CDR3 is CASTPPRGTSGYSSYNEQFF. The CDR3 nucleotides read TGTGCCAGCACTCCACCGAGGGGTACTAGCGGATATAGCTCCTACAATGAGCAGTTCTTC.

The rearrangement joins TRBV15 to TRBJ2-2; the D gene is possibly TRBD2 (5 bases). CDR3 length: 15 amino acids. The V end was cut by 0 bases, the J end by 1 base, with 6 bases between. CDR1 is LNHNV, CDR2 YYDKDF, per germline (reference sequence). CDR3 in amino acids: CATSRDRGNTGELFF. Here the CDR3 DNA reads TGTGCCACCAGCAGAGATCGGGGGAACACCGGGGAGCTGTTTTTT.

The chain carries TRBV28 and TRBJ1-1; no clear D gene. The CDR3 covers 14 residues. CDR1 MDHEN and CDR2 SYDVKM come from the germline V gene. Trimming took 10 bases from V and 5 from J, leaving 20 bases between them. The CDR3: CAISPGGVATEAFF. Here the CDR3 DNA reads TGTGCCATCAGCCCCGGTGGGGTAGCAACTGAAGCTTTCTTT.

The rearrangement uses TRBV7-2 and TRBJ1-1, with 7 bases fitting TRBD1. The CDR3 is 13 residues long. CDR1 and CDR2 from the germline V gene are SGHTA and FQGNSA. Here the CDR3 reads CGRSLTGLTEAFF. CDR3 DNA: TGTGGCAGAAGCCTGACAGGGCTCACTGAAGCTTTCTTT.

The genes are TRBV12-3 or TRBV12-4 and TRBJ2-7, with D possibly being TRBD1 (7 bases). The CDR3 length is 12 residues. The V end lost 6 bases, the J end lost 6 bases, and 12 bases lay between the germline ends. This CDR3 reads CASSPGGSEQYF. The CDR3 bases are TGTGCCAGCAGCCCAGGGGGGTCCGAGCAGTACTTC.

Here the CDR3 DNA reads TGTGCCAGCAGTTACGTCTCGTCGGAGACCCAGTACTTC. Translating gives CASSYVSSETQYF. The chain couples TRBV6-2 or TRBV6-3 to TRBJ2-5; D uncertain. V was trimmed by 2 bases and J by 5 bases, leaving 9 bases between them. Germline V gives CDR1 MNHEY, CDR2 SVGEGT. CDR3 length equals 13 residues.

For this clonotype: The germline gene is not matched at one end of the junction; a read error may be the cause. CDR3 sequence: CASHSSWGGSYEKYF. The CDR3 nucleotides are TGTGCCAGCCATTCTTCGTGGGGAGGCTCCTACGAGAAGTACTTC. The genes are TRBV28 and TRBJ2-7, with D possibly being TRBD2 (6 bases). The CDR3 loop spans 15 amino acids. Germline-derived CDR1 and CDR2 are MDHEN and SYDVKM.

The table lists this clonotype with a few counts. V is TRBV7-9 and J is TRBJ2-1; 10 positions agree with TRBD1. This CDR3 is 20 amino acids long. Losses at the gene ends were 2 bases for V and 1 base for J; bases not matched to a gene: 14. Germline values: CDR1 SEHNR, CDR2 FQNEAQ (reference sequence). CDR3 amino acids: CASSLTRRTGGNDSYNEQFF. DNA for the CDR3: TGTGCCAGCAGCTTAACACGGCGGACAGGGGGGAACGATTCCTACAATGAGCAGTTCTTC. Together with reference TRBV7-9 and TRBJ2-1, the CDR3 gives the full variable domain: DTGVSQNPRHKITKRGQNVTFRCDPISEHNRLYWYRQTLGQGPEFLTYFQNEAQLEKSRLLSDRFSAERPKGSFSTLEIQRTEQGDSAMYLCASSLTRRTGGNDSYNEQFFGPGTRLTVL.

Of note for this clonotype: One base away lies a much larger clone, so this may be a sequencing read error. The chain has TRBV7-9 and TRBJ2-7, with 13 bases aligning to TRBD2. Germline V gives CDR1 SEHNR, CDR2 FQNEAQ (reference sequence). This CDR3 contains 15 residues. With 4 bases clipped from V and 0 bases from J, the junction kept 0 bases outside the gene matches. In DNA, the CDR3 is TGTGCCAGCAGCTGGACTAGCGGGAGCTCCTACGAGCAGTACTTC. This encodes CASSWTSGSSYEQYF.

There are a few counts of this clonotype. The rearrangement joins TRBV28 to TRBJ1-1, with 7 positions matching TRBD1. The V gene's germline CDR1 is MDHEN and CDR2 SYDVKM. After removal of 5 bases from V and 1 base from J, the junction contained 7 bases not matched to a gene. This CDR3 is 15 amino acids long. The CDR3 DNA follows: TGTGCCAGCAGTCATACGACAGGGAAGAACACTGAAGCTTTCTTT. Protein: CASSHTTGKNTEAFF.

CDR3 coding DNA: TGCAGTGCTAGAGAGAATCGTAACCCACAGTATTTT. Residues: CSARENRNPQYF. The J gene is TRBJ2-3, the V gene TRBV20-1; no definite D call. The V end lost 0 bases, the J end lost 12 bases, and 13 bases lay between the germline ends. Germline-derived CDR1 and CDR2 are DFQATT and SNEGSKA (reference sequence). The CDR3 contains 12 residues.

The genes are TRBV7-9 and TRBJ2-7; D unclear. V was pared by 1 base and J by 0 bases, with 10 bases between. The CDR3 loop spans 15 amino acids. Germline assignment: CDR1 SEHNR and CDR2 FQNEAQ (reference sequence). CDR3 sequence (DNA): TGTGCCAGCAGCTTAGACGGTTATACCTCCTACGAGCAGTACTTC. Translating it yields CASSLDGYTSYEQYF. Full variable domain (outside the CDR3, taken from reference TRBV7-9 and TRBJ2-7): DTGVSQNPRHKITKRGQNVTFRCDPISEHNRLYWYRQTLGQGPEFLTYFQNEAQLEKSRLLSDRFSAERPKGSFSTLEIQRTEQGDSAMYLCASSLDGYTSYEQYFGPGTRLTVT.

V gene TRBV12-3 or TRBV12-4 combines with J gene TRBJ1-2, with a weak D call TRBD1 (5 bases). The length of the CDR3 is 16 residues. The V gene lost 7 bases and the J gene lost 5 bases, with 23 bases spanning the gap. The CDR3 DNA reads TGTGCCAGCACCCTGGCAGGGAAGATGTTAACTTATGGCTACACCTTC. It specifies CASTLAGKMLTYGYTF.

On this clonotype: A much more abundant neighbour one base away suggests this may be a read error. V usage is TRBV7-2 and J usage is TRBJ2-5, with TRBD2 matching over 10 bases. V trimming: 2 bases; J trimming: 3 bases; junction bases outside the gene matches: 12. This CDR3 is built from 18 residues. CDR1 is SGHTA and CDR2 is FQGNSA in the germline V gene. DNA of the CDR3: TGTGCCAGCAGCTTAACGGGCCCTCTAGCGGGAGTAAAAGAGACCCAGTACTTC. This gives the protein CASSLTGPLAGVKETQYF.

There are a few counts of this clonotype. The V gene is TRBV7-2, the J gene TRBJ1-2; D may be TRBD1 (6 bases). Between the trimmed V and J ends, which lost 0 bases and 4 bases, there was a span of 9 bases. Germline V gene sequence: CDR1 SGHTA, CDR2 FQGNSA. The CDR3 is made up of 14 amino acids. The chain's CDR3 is CASSLAGTPYGYTF. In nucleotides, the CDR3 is TGTGCCAGCAGCTTAGCTGGGACACCCTATGGCTACACCTTC. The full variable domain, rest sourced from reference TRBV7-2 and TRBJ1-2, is GAGVSQSPSNKVTEKGKDVELRCDPISGHTALYWYRQSLGQGLEFLIYFQGNSAPDKSGLPSDRFSAERTGGSVSTLTIQRTQQEDSAVYLCASSLAGTPYGYTFGSGTRLTVV.

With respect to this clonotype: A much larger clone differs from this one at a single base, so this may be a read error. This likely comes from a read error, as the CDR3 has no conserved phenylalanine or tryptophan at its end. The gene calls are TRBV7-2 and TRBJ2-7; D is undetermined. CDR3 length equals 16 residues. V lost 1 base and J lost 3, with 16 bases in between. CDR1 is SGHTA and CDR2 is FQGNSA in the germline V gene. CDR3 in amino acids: CASSLVEEPGVYEQYL. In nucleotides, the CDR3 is TGTGCCAGCAGCTTAGTTGAAGAGCCAGGAGTCTACGAGCAGTACTTA.

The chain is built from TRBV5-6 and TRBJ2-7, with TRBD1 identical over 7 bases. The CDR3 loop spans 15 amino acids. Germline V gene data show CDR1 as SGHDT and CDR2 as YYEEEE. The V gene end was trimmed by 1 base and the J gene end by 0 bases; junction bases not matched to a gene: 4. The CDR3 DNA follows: TGTGCCAGCAGCTTGCCACGGGACAGCTCCTACGAGCAGTACTTC. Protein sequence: CASSLPRDSSYEQYF. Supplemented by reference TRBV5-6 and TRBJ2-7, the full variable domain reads DAGVTQSPTHLIKTRGQQVTLRCSPKSGHDTVSWYQQALGQGPQFIFQYYEEEERQRGNFPDRFSGHQFPNYSSELNVNALLLGDSALYLCASSLPRDSSYEQYFGPGTRLTVT.

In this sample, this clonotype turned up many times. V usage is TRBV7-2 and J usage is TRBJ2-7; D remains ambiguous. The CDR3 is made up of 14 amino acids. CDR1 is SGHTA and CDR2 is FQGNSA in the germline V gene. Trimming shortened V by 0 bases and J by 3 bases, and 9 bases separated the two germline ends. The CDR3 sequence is CASSLATANYEQYF. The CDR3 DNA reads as TGTGCCAGCAGCTTAGCAACAGCCAACTACGAGCAGTACTTC.

The CDR3 DNA reads TGTGCCAGCAGCTTAAAGTCAAGCAGGAACACCGGGGAGCTGTTTTTT. Protein: CASSLKSSRNTGELFF. The chain combines TRBV7-3 with TRBJ2-2; D not certain. CDR3 size: 16 residues. Trimming took off 1 base at V and 1 base at J, with 10 bases between the two ends. The germline V gene has CDR1 SGHTA and CDR2 FQGTGA.

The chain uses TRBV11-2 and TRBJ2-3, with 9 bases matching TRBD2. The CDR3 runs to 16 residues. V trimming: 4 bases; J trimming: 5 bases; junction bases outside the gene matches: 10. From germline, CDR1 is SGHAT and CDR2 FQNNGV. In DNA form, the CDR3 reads TGTGCCAGCAGCTCAACGGCGGGGGGGACCTTAGATACGCAGTATTTT. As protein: CASSSTAGGTLDTQYF.

In DNA, the CDR3 is TGTGCCAGCAGCCCGGACAGGTATGATCAGCCCCAGCATTTT. It encodes CASSPDRYDQPQHF. V usage is TRBV7-9 and J usage is TRBJ1-5; 7 nucleotides line up with TRBD1. The trim removed 5 bases at V and 5 bases at J, leaving 6 bases unmatched. The CDR3 runs 14 residues. Germline V gene sequence: CDR1 SEHNR, CDR2 FQNEAQ (reference sequence).

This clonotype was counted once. CDR3 sequence (DNA): TGTGCCAGCAGTGAAGACGAGCGTCTAGTCGCCTACGAGCAGTACTTC. It translates to CASSEDERLVAYEQYF. The V call is TRBV6-1, the J call TRBJ2-7; D is unclear. Germline V lookup: CDR1 MNHNS, CDR2 SASEGT. The V and J ends lost 1 base and 2 bases respectively, with 15 bases between them. The CDR3 contains 16 residues.

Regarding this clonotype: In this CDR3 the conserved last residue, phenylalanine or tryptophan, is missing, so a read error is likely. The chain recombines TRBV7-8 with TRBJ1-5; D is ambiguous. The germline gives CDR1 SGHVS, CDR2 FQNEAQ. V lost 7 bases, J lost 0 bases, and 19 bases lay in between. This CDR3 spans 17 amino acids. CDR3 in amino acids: CASIPASRTYSNQPQHL. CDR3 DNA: TGTGCCAGCATCCCCGCCTCCAGGACTTATAGCAATCAGCCCCAGCATTTG.